Sequencing of this T cell receptor (beta chain) was carried out in a study of human versus mouse CDR3 diversity and MHC coevolution (TCRdb year 2017). Background on the whole study: According to reports, the immunoSEQ assay can detect one in 200,000 T cells and keeps multiplex PCR amplification bias to a minimum. Across the mouse and human samples, each sample yielded between 0.6 x 10^7 and 1.6 x 10^7 valid reads. Repertoires of human naive CD4 T cells were used as a reference for TCR selection on multiple MHC II alleles and were compared against human-TCR-locus transgenic mice carrying single MHC II. Three healthy volunteer blood donors made up the human cohort, with one aged 30 to 40, one aged 40 to 50 and one aged 60 to 69 at collection.

General conclusions and limits of the study: On average, more CDR3 deletions and insertions were observed in humans than in mice, indicating greater exonuclease and TdT activity. Because human T cells were selected on more than 5 MHC II alleles, repertoire diversity was not considered directly comparable between humans and mice. Two of the three human donors showed the lowest clonal inequality scores among all compared groups. The largest TCR beta repertoire, around 1.5 million clonotypes, was estimated by iCHAO1 for humans, a finding likely attributable to selection by multiple MHC II molecules.

This clone was found once. Its antigen is not yet known. Base qualities were left out, and no much larger clone turns up one base away. The QIAGEN blood and tissue kit was used to extract genomic DNA from sorted cells, and the DNA was quantified on a NanoDrop 1000. The immunoSEQ platform deep sequenced and quantified TCR alpha and beta chains by multiplex PCR of genomic DNA. Per the authors' processing: TCR sequences were annotated using IMGT gene and region definitions. Out-of-frame rearrangements served as a stand-in for the preselection repertoire and were compared with in-frame clonotypes. The iCHAO1 estimator supplied with the immunoSEQ platform was used to estimate repertoire size. A Gini index, which is based on the Lorenz curve, was applied to in-frame amino acid clonotypes to measure clonal inequality. The intersect function of the R package tcR was used to count shared clonotypes, and the Jaccard index was used to score similarity. Principal component analysis of V, J and V-J usage frequencies was run with the R prcomp function without normalization. The source is immuneACCESS, and TCRdb retained only in-frame sequences with V and J called. Part of the clones is not carried over; for the studies checked, unresolved V genes explain less than half of this, and the remainder is unexplained. V and J calls and clone size are those listed in that table; D and trimming were worked out from the DNA. The sample records tens of thousands of clones, around 94% of which are singletons. The top ten clones comprise 15% to 20% of the sample.

Trimming removed 5 bases from V and 3 bases from J, leaving 13 bases between the germline ends. Reading the germline V gene gives CDR1 MNHEY and CDR2 SVGAGI. The CDR3 has 14 amino acids, counting the end cysteine and phenylalanine. Only the CDR3 region is kept as DNA, spanning 42 bases read in frame from base 1. Fluorescence-activated cell sorting was used to pull naive CD4 T cells, meaning cells that were CD45RO-negative and CD62L-positive, out of the PBMCs. Each donor gave about 46 ml of fresh peripheral blood, from which PBMCs were isolated by Ficoll density centrifugation. Sorting was performed on a FACSAria III instrument, with purity above 85% for all samples.

The sequence came from a person in their 60s in good health. Specimen: naive CD4+ T cells from blood. The sample's cell subset or site label, decoded: CD45RO-negative CD62L-positive naive CD4 T cells. The V gene is TRBV6-5 and the J gene is TRBJ1-1, with no confident D gene call. The CDR3 protein is CASSLGPGDTEAFF. The DNA sequence follows: TGTGCCAGCAGTCTAGGACCCGGGGACACTGAAGCTTTCTTT.